The sample holds a few counts of the clone carrying this TCR beta chain. Its antigen remains unidentified. The source of the sample is a study of cytomegalovirus exposure and HLA in healthy donors. General study points: In a later analysis, a missense DCLRE1C variant was linked to TCR beta V- and J-gene trimming. By a later analysis, the bulk of CMV-associated TCR beta chains appeared HLA-restricted. With DRB1 most and HLA-C fewest, TCR association rates differed between HLA loci in a later analysis.

V lost 0 bases and J lost 0, with 9 bases in between. The length of the CDR3 is 15 residues. The V gene's germline CDR1 is LNHNV and CDR2 YYDKDF (reference sequence). Each donor was nominally healthy when sampled (though unrecorded immune exposures were likely). With 60 Vbeta and 13 Jbeta primers, the PCR was carried out. Data came from immunoSEQ multiplex PCR; TCRdb stores just in-frame clones and leaves some out. Of approximately 130,000 clones listed, approximately 8.9% are singletons. This chain joins TRBV15 and TRBJ2-7, with D maybe TRBD2 (6 bases). The sample comprised PBMCs. This clonotype was obtained from a woman between 40 and 55 years old in good health and CMV-seropositive. Here the CDR3 DNA reads TGTGCCACCAGCAGAGAATCGGGGGACTCCTACGAGCAGTACTTC. Its translation is CATSRESGDSYEQYF.